Here is one TCR beta chain with its context. This specimen belongs to a study of cytomegalovirus exposure and HLA in healthy donors. Looking at the study overall: An earlier analysis found roughly 100 million unique TCR beta sequences from around 180 million T cells.

The J segment lost 10 bases and the V segment lost 7 bases, leaving 11 bases of the junction unmatched. Per germline, CDR1 LNHDA and CDR2 SQIVND (reference sequence). There are 14 residues in the CDR3. PCR amplification relied on 60 Vbeta primers (plus 13 Jbeta primers). Sequencing used immunoSEQ multiplex PCR; TCRdb keeps in-frame clones, though not all of them. The table lists more than 150,000 clones, over 65% of them singletons. Sequencing was carried out using PBMCs. This TCR was sampled from a man aged 18 to 29 in good health and CMV-seronegative. The rearrangement links TRBV19 to TRBJ2-1; 9 bases fit TRBD2. CDR3 in DNA: TGTGCCAGTACCATGCTAGCGGGAAAAGGGGAGCAGTTCTTC. This encodes CASTMLAGKGEQFF.